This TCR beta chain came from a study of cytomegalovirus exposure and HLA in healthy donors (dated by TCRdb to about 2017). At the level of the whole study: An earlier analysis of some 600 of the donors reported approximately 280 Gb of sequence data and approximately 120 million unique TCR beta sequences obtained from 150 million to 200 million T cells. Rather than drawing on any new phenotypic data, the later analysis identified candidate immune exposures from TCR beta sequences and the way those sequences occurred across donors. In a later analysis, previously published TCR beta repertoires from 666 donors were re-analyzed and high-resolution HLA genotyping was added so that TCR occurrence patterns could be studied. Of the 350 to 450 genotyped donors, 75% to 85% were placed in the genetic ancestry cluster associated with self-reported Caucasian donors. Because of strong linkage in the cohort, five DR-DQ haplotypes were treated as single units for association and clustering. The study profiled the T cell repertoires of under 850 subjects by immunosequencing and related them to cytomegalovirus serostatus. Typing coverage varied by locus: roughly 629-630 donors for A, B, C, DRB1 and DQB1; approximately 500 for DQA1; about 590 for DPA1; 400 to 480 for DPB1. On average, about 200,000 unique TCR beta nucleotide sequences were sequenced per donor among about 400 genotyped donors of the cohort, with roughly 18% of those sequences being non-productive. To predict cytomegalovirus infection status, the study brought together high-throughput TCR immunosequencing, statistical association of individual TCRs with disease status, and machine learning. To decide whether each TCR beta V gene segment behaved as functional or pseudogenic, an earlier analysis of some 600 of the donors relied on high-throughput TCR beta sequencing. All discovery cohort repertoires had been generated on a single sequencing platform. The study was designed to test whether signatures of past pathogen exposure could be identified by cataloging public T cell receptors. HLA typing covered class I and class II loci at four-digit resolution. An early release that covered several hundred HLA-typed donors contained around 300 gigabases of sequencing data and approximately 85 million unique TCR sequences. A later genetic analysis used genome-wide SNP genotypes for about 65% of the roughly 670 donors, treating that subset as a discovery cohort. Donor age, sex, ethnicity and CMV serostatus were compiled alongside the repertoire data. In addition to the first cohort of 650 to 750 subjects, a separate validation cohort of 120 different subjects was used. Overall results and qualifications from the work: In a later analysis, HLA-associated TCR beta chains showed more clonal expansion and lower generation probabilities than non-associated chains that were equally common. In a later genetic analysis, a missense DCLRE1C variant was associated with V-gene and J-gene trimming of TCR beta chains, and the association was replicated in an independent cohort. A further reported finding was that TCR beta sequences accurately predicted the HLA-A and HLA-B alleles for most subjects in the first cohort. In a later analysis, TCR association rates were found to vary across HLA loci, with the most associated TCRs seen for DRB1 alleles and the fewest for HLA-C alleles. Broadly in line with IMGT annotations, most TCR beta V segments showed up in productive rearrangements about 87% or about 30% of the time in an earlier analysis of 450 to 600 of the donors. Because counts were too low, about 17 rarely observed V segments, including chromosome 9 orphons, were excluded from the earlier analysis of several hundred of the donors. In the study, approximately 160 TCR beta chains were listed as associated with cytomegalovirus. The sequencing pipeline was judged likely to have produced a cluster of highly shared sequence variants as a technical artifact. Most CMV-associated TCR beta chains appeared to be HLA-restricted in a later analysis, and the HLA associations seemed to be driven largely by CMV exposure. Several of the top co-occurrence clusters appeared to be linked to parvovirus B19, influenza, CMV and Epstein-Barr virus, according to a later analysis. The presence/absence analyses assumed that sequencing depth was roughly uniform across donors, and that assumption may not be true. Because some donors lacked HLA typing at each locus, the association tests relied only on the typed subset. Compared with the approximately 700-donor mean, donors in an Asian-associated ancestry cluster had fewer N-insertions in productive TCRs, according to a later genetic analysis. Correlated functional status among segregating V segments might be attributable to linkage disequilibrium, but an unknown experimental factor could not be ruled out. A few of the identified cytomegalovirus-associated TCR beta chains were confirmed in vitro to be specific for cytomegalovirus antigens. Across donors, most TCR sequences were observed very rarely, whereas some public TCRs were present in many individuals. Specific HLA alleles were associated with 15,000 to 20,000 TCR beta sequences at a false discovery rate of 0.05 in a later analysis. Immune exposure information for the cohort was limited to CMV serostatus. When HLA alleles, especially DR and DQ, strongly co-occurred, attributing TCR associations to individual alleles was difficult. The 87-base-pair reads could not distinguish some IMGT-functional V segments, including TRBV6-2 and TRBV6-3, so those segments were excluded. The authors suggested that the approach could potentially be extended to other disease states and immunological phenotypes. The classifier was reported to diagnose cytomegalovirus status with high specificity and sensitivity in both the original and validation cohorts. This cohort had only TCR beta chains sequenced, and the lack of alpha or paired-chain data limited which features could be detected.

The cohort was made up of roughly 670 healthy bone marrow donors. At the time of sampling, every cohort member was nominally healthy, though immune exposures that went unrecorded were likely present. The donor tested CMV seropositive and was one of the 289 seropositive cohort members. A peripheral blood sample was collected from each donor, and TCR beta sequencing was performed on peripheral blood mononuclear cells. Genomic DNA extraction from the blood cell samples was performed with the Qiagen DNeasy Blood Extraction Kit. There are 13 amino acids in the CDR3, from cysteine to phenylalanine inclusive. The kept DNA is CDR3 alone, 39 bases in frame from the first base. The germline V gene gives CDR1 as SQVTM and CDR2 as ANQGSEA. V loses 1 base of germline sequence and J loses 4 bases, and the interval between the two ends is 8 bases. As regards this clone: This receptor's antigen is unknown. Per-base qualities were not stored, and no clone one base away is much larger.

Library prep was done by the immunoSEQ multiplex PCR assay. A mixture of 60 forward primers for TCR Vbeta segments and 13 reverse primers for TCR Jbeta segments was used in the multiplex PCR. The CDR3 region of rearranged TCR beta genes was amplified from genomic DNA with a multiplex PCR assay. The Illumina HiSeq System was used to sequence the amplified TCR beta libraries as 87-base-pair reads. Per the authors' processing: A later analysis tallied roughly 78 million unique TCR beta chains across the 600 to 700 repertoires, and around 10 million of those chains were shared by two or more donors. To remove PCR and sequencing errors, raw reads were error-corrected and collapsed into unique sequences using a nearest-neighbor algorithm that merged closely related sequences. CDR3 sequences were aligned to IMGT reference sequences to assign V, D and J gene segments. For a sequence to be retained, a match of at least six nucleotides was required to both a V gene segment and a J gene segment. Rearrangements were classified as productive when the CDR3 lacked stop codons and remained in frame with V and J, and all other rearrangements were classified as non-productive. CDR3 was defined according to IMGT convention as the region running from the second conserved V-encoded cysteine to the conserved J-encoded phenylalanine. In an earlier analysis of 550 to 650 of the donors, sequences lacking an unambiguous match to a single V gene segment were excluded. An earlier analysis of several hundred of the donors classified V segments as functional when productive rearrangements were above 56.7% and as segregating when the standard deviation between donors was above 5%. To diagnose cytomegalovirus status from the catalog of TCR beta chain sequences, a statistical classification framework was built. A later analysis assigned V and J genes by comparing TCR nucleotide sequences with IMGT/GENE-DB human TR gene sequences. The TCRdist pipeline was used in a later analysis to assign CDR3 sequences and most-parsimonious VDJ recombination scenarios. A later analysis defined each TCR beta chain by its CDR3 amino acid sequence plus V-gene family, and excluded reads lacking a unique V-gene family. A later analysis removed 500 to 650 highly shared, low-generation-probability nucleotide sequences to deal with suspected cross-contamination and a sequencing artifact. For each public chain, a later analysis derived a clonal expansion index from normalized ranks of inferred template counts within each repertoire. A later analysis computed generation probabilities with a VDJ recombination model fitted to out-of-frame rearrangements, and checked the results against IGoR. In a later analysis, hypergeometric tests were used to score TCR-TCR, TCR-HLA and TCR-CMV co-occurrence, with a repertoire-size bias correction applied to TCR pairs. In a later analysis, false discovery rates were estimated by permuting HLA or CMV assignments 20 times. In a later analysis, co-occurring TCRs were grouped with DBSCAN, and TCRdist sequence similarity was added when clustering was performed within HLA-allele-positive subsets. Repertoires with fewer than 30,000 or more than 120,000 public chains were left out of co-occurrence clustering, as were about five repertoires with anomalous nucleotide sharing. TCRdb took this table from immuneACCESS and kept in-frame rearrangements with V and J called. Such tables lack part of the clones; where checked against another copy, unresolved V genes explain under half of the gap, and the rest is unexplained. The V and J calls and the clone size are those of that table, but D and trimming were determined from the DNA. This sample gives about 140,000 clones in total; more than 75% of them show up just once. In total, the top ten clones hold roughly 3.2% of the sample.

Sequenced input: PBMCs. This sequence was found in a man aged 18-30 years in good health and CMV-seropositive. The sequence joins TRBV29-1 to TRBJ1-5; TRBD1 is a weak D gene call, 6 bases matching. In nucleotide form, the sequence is TGCAGCGTTGAAGTCGGGACAAATCAGCCCCAGCATTTT. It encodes CSVEVGTNQPQHF.